This entry features one T cell receptor beta chain sequence. Its target is not known. V was trimmed by 2 bases and J by 3 bases, leaving 8 bases between them. This CDR3 is 15 amino acids long. Germline V gene lookup returns CDR1 LNHDA and CDR2 SQIVND (reference sequence). The data belong to a study of Ad26.COV2.S vaccination and SARS-CoV-2 variants. The method was immunoSEQ multiplex PCR; TCRdb's version includes in-frame clones alone and lacks a portion of them. The table has some 190,000 clones, about 83% seen once. Whole-study findings and limits: Spike-specific responses of CD8+ and CD4+ T cells were reported to display substantial breadth after vaccination. Those who received the vaccine showed greater spike-specific TCR breadth than those given placebo. TCR breadth and depth estimates may have understated total T cell responses.

The source was peripheral blood, collected after recovery from COVID-19. The rearrangement uses TRBV19 and TRBJ1-6; no reliable D call. This clonotype was obtained from a human donor who had recovered from COVID-19. CDR3 protein: CASSINSYYNSPLHF. For the CDR3, the DNA is TGTGCCAGTAGTATAAACAGCTACTATAATTCACCCCTCCACTTT.